The clone carrying this T cell receptor (beta chain) has just a few counts. This record comes from a study of blood T cells in healthy people across ages. About the study: Through template switching, about one barcoded beta molecule was captured per two T cells, as measured in model experiments.

The authors ran a second PCR of roughly 7 to 11 cycles using a sample-barcoded 5' primer and a J-beta primer mix. Every cDNA molecule carried a tag from a template-switch adaptor bearing 12 random nucleotides. TCRdb passed the 5' RACE reads through MiXCR, listing each CDR3 protein once. This table holds under 2,000,000 distinct CDR3 sequences, about 49% found once. Every sample yielded at least 6 million isolated PBMCs. The CDR3 totals 16 residues. Trimming cost V 5 bases and J 6 bases, with 22 bases left between them. In germline, CDR1 is SGHVS, CDR2 FQNEAQ. Sequenced sample: blood. V and J are TRBV7-8 and TRBJ1-2, with D possibly TRBD1 on 5 matching bases. This TCR came from a woman aged 35 to 49 in good health. In nucleotides, the CDR3 is TGTGCCAGCAGCCCCCGGGAGCAGGACATCTATAATGGCTACACCTTC. It specifies CASSPREQDIYNGYTF.